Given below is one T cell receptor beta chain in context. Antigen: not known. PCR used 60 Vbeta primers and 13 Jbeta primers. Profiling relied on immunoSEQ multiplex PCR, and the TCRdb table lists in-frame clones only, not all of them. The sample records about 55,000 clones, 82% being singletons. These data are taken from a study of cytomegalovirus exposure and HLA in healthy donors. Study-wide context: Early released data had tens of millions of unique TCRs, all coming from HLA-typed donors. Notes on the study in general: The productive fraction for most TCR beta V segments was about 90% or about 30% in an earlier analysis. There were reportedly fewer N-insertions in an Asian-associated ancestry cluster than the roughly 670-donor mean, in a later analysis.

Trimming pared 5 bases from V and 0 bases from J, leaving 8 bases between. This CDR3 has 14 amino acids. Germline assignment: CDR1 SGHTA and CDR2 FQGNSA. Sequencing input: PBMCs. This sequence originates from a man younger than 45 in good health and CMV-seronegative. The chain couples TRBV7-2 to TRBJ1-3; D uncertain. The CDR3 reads CASSPSSSGNTIYF. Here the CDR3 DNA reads TGTGCCAGCAGCCCGAGTAGCTCTGGAAACACCATATATTTT.